The present T cell receptor (beta chain) was sequenced within a study of T cell responses to AZD1222 COVID-19 vaccine. Findings of the study overall: Mapped onto spike, vaccine-associated CD4 TCRs spanned it and were dominant at 160-218 and 743-854. A reported finding is that nearly half of spike-specific TCRs target unmutated variant regions.

Concerning this clone: Its cognate antigen is unknown.

Libraries were prepared by immunoSEQ multiplex PCR; TCRdb keeps only in-frame clonotypes and omits some of them. This sample has roughly 180,000 clones, with roughly nine tenths found just once. There are 15 residues in the CDR3. V lost 6 bases and J lost 10, with 24 bases in between. Germline-derived CDR1 and CDR2 are LNHNV and YYDKDF (reference sequence). This clonotype was obtained from an adult in good health. The starting material was peripheral blood, obtained on day 0 of AZD1222 vaccination. The rearrangement uses TRBV15 and TRBJ2-5; D is tentatively TRBD1 or TRBD2 (5 bases each). The CDR3 region has the DNA TGTGCCACCAGGAATGAGGGGTTAGCTTCGGGTGACCAGTACTTC. Translating it yields CATRNEGLASGDQYF.